The 13 T cell receptor beta chains listed next were all sequenced from one sample in a study of blood T cell repertoires in COVID-19. Sequencing was performed with immunoSEQ multiplex PCR; in TCRdb, only in-frame clones are kept and a portion is missing. The table lists around 310,000 clones, around 90% of them singletons, with about 1% in the top ten. Sample: peripheral blood. These receptors were obtained from a middle-aged woman with COVID-19, enrolled during active disease.

J is TRBJ2-7 and V is TRBV4-3, with 10 bases lining up with TRBD1. The CDR3 length is 15 residues. CDR1 is LGHNA, CDR2 YSLEER, per germline. J lost 5 bases, V lost 2 bases, and 6 bases had no gene match. This CDR3 is CASSQRDRGFNEQYF. The CDR3 DNA reads as TGCGCCAGCAGCCAACGGGACAGGGGTTTCAACGAGCAGTACTTC.

The chain combines TRBV5-1 with TRBJ2-3; D gene uncertain. CDR1 and CDR2 (germline): SGHRS, YFSETQ. V gave up 1 base and J gave up 2 bases, with 17 bases separating them. The CDR3 consists of 17 residues. CDR3 protein: CASSLKLVQTDTDTQYF. CDR3 coding DNA: TGCGCCAGCAGCTTGAAGTTAGTACAGACGGACACAGATACGCAGTATTTT.

The chain couples TRBV5-1 to TRBJ2-3; 10 bases fit TRBD1. Germline lookup yields CDR1 SGHRS and CDR2 YFSETQ. Trimming took 0 bases from V and 4 from J; bases not matched to a gene: 5. CDR3 length: 16 amino acids. CDR3 in DNA: TGCGCCAGCAGCTTGGAGGGACAGGGGCCGCCAGATACGCAGTATTTT. This encodes CASSLEGQGPPDTQYF. Based on the CDR3 plus reference TRBV5-1 and TRBJ2-3, the full variable domain is KAGVTQTPRYLIKTRGQQVTLSCSPISGHRSVSWYQQTPGQGLQFLFEYFSETQRNKGNFPGRFSGRQFSNSRSEMNVSTLELGDSALYLCASSLEGQGPPDTQYFGPGTRLTVL.

The chain links TRBV7-2 to TRBJ1-6; 8 bases map to TRBD1. The CDR3 sequence is 15 residues long. The germline V gene encodes CDR1 SGHTA and CDR2 FQGNSA. V shed 1 base, J shed 9 bases, and the junction held 5 bases outside the gene matches. CDR3 nucleotide sequence: TGTGCCAGCAGCTTAGTCCGGACAGGGATTTCACCCCTCCACTTT. It codes for CASSLVRTGISPLHF.

In DNA form, the CDR3 reads TGTGCCAGCAGCCTATTGGGGGCGGCTTCCTACGAGCAGTACTTC. Amino acids: CASSLLGAASYEQYF. The chain is built from TRBV6-2 or TRBV6-3 and TRBJ2-7; D may be TRBD1 (6 bases). The CDR3 consists of 15 residues. Germline values: CDR1 MNHEY, CDR2 SVGEGT. The germline V and J ends were trimmed by 6 bases and 1 base, with 16 bases remaining between them.

The chain is built from TRBV7-3 and TRBJ2-2; 7 nucleotides agree with TRBD1. The CDR3 covers 14 residues. Looked up from germline, CDR1 is SGHTA and CDR2 is FQGTGA. Unmatched junction bases numbered 8, after V lost 6 bases and J lost 7 bases. CDR3 in amino acids: CASRHRGQGGELFF. The DNA for the CDR3 is TGTGCCAGCAGACACAGGGGCCAGGGCGGGGAGCTGTTTTTT.

The DNA for the CDR3 is TGTGCCAGCAAGGTCGAGGTCAGCTCCTACGAGCAGTACTTC. Translating gives CASKVEVSSYEQYF. This sequence joins TRBV27 and TRBJ2-7; no clear D gene. Between the trimmed V and J ends, which lost 7 bases and 0 bases, there was a span of 13 bases. This CDR3 has 14 amino acids. CDR1 and CDR2 from the germline V gene are MNHEY and SMNVEV (reference sequence).

The V gene is TRBV4-1, the J gene TRBJ2-7; D is ambiguous. V lost 5 bases to trimming and J lost 0 bases, with 8 bases between them. Germline V gives CDR1 MGHRA, CDR2 YSYEKL. This CDR3 spans 13 amino acids. CDR3 protein: CASSLPGSYEQYF. CDR3 nucleotide sequence: TGCGCCAGCAGCTTGCCGGGCTCCTACGAGCAGTACTTC.

The chain combines TRBV28 with TRBJ1-1, with 7 bases that match TRBD1. V was clipped by 10 bases and J by 5 bases; unmatched bases: 13. The CDR3 covers 14 residues. Germline assignment: CDR1 MDHEN and CDR2 SYDVKM. The CDR3 sequence: CAITSRTGYTEAFF. DNA of the CDR3: TGTGCCATCACCTCCCGGACAGGCTATACTGAAGCTTTCTTT. The variable domain in full, completed from reference TRBV28 and TRBJ1-1, reads DVKVTQSSRYLVKRTGEKVFLECVQDMDHENMFWYRQDPGLGLRLIYFSYDVKMKEKGDIPEGYSVSREKKERFSLILESASTNQTSMYLCAITSRTGYTEAFFGQGTRLTVV.

Turning to this clone: This sample includes further DNA sequences coding for the same CDR3. The V call is TRBV7-3, the J call TRBJ2-1; 14 bases align to TRBD2. V lost 5 bases and J lost 10; bases outside the gene matches: 7. The germline V gene encodes CDR1 SGHTA and CDR2 FQGTGA. CDR3 length: 15 residues. The CDR3 spells CASSPRLAGGHEQFF. The DNA of the CDR3 is TGTGCCAGCAGCCCACGACTAGCGGGGGGGCACGAGCAGTTCTTC.

The chain uses TRBV25-1 and TRBJ2-3; maybe TRBD2 (6 bases). The V gene lost 3 bases and the J gene lost 5 bases, with 9 bases spanning the gap. Germline-derived CDR1 and CDR2 are MGHDK and SYGVNS. This CDR3 region has 13 residues. The CDR3 is CASSEVGLDTQYF. CDR3 in DNA: TGTGCCAGCAGTGAGGTGGGACTAGATACGCAGTATTTT.

The chain uses TRBV14 and TRBJ1-1, with TRBD1 matching over 8 bases. There are 17 residues in the CDR3. The V segment lost 3 bases and the J segment 3 bases; nucleotides outside the gene matches: 12. The germline gives CDR1 SGHDN, CDR2 FVKESK. The CDR3 region is CASSHVPGQAKYTEAFF. CDR3 nucleotides: TGTGCCAGCAGCCACGTACCGGGACAGGCAAAGTACACTGAAGCTTTCTTT.

The chain uses TRBV28 and TRBJ2-7, with 7 positions matching TRBD1. CDR1 is MDHEN, CDR2 SYDVKM, per germline. After removal of 6 bases from V and 4 bases from J, the junction contained 18 bases not matched to a gene. This CDR3 is 17 amino acids long. The chain's CDR3 is CASSFYLQGTDRYEQYF. DNA of the CDR3: TGTGCCAGCAGCTTTTATCTACAGGGGACGGATCGGTACGAGCAGTACTTC.